The sample holds many counts of the clone carrying this TCR beta chain. The TCR library protocol was used to attach unique molecular identifiers. These identifiers were attached to individual cDNA molecules. MiXCR, run by TCRdb on the 5' RACE reads, gives a single entry per CDR3 protein. Counted here are 65,000 to 95,000 distinct CDR3 sequences, roughly 4.7% occurring once; the ten biggest clones make up under 8%. Germline V lookup: CDR1 MDHEN, CDR2 SYDVKM. Trimming shortened V by 6 bases and J by 3 bases, and 18 bases separated the two germline ends. This CDR3 contains 15 residues. This record comes from a study of early T cells in non-severe SARS-CoV-2 infection.

This receptor was taken from an adult who was a healthcare worker with PCR-confirmed SARS-CoV-2 infection or an uninfected control (not recorded which). The J gene is TRBJ2-7, the V gene TRBV28; perhaps TRBD2 as D (6 bases). This specimen was whole blood, taken at baseline. CDR3 coding DNA: TGTGCCAGCAGCCTCCCCCGGGGGAGCTACTACGAGCAGTACTTC. Protein sequence: CASSLPRGSYYEQYF. The whole variable domain, filled in from reference TRBV28 and TRBJ2-7, reads DVKVTQSSRYLVKRTGEKVFLECVQDMDHENMFWYRQDPGLGLRLIYFSYDVKMKEKGDIPEGYSVSREKKERFSLILESASTNQTSMYLCASSLPRGSYYEQYFGPGTRLTVT.